A single sample is the source of the 20 T cell receptor beta chains below, sequenced in a study of vaccination and CD4 T cells after COVID-19. The study sequenced cultured CD4+ T cell DNA using the Oncomine TCR Beta short-read assay. TCRdb re-analysed the PCR reads in MiXCR, keeping a single row per CDR3 protein. Counted here are roughly 18,000 distinct CDR3 sequences, more than 50% occurring once; the ten biggest clones make up around 8%. What these receptors recognize is not known. The treatment: roughly 10-day PBMC culture with coronavirus spike peptide pools or control peptides (ViraFEST assay). The sample comprised CD4+ T cells from blood, cultured in vitro. The receptors were sampled from a human donor who had recovered from COVID-19.

This clonotype is medium-sized within its sample. The chain carries TRBV20-1 and TRBJ1-2; possibly TRBD1 for D (5 bases). Germline values: CDR1 DFQATT, CDR2 SNEGSKA (reference sequence). The CDR3 has 18 amino acids. Trimming left V 0 bases short and J 0 bases short, with 20 bases between. CDR3 protein: CSAREGEHKTSTNYGYTF. In DNA form, the CDR3 reads TGCAGTGCTAGAGAAGGGGAGCACAAAACCTCGACTAACTATGGCTACACCTTC.

The CDR3 DNA reads TGCAGTGCTAGGGCCGGGACAGGGGAGGGAACTTTCTTT. Its protein is CSARAGTGEGTFF. This chain links TRBV20-1 with TRBJ1-1; 10 bases are a match to TRBD1. Germline V gives CDR1 DFQATT, CDR2 SNEGSKA (reference sequence). The CDR3 totals 13 residues. The V and J ends lost 3 bases and 12 bases, in that order; junction bases with no gene match: 10.

The V gene is TRBV11-2, the J gene TRBJ2-1; maybe TRBD1 (5 bases). CDR3 size: 13 residues. CDR1 and CDR2 from the germline V gene are SGHAT and FQNNGV. V was cut by 6 bases and J by 10 bases, with 16 bases left in between. The CDR3 coding sequence is TGTGCCAGCAGTCGCTCGGGCCCAGGGGAGCAGTTCTTC. Its translation is CASSRSGPGEQFF.

This clonotype appeared a few times. One junction end disagrees with the germline gene, perhaps due to a read error. The J gene is TRBJ2-1, the V gene TRBV7-6; D call uncertain. The CDR3 is made up of 18 amino acids. CDR1 and CDR2 from the germline V gene are SGHVS and FNYEAQ. For the CDR3, the DNA is TGTGCTAGCAGCTTAGGGCCACTCCCCCTGGGGTCCTACAATGAGCAGTTCTTC. Translation gives CASSLGPLPLGSYNEQFF.

The J gene is TRBJ1-5, the V gene TRBV6-2 or TRBV6-3; TRBD1 agrees at 8 bases. Germline V gene lookup returns CDR1 MNHEY and CDR2 SVGEGT. The CDR3 loop spans 15 amino acids. The junction had 10 bases not matched to a gene; V was cut back by 6 bases and J by 6 bases. CDR3 amino acids: CASSPRGQGLQPQHF. The CDR3 DNA sequence: TGTGCCAGCAGCCCACGTGGACAGGGTCTTCAGCCCCAGCATTTT.

The rearrangement links TRBV20-1 to TRBJ2-3; D unclear. The germline V gene has CDR1 DFQATT and CDR2 SNEGSKA (reference sequence). This CDR3 region has 13 residues. Deletions cut 6 bases from V and 0 bases from J, with 10 bases between. The CDR3 nucleotides read TGCAGTGCCTCCCGGGCAAGCACAGATACGCAGTATTTT. Its protein product is CSASRASTDTQYF.

This clonotype was observed a few times. The CDR3 sequence is CASSHRRGLDGYTF. CDR3 nucleotides: TGTGCCAGCAGCCACCGTAGGGGCCTAGATGGCTACACCTTC. This chain connects TRBV7-9 to TRBJ1-2; possible D gene TRBD1, 5 bases. With 5 bases removed from V and 6 bases from J, the gap between germline ends came to 16 bases. The CDR3 contains 14 residues. From germline, CDR1 is SEHNR and CDR2 FQNEAQ (reference sequence).

Remarks on this clonotype: The germline gene is not matched at one end of the junction; a read error may be the cause. This chain uses TRBV7-9 with TRBJ1-1; TRBD1 might be the D (6 bases). There are 15 residues in the CDR3. Germline V gives CDR1 SEHNR, CDR2 FQNEAQ (reference sequence). The CDR3 sequence: CASSLLDRRNTKAFF. The CDR3 DNA sequence: TGTGCCAGCAGCCTTCTCGACAGGAGGAACACTAAAGCTTTCTTT.

This clonotype showed up just a few times. This rearrangement joins TRBV11-3 to TRBJ2-1; TRBD2 aligns across 9 bases. V lost 4 bases, J lost 7 bases, and 8 bases stayed unmatched. Germline V gives CDR1 SGHNT, CDR2 YENEEA. This CDR3 contains 15 residues. In DNA, the CDR3 is TGTGCCAGCAGCTCCCTAGCGGGAAGTGGGAATGAGCAGTTCTTC. Translated: CASSSLAGSGNEQFF.

Only a few counts were recorded for this clonotype. The chain couples TRBV11-2 to TRBJ2-5; TRBD2 matches 11 bases. Germline V gives CDR1 SGHAT, CDR2 FQNNGV. V was pared by 5 bases and J by 5 bases, with 7 bases of the junction left unmatched. The CDR3 loop spans 15 amino acids. This CDR3 reads CASSLGTSGGETQYF. In DNA, the CDR3 is TGTGCCAGCAGCCTAGGGACTAGCGGAGGGGAGACCCAGTACTTC. Together with reference TRBV11-2 and TRBJ2-5, the CDR3 gives the full variable domain: EAGVAQSPRYKIIEKRQSVAFWCNPISGHATLYWYQQILGQGPKLLIQFQNNGVVDDSQLPKDRFSAERLKGVDSTLKIQPAKLEDSAVYLCASSLGTSGGETQYFGPGTRLLVL.

The chain carries TRBV6-1 and TRBJ2-7; D tentatively fits TRBD1 or TRBD2 (6 bases each). The CDR3 spans 14 residues. The germline gives CDR1 MNHNS, CDR2 SASEGT. The V end was cut by 6 bases, the J end by 4 bases, with 16 bases between. CDR3 in DNA: TGTGCCAGCAGGGGGGGACAAGAGATTTACGAGCAGTACTTC. This sequence encodes CASRGGQEIYEQYF.

The chain has TRBV28 and TRBJ1-1, with 9 bases matching TRBD1. The ends lost 2 bases at V and 6 bases at J; junction bases unmatched: 4. The CDR3 is 14 amino acids. Germline CDR1 reads MDHEN; CDR2 reads SYDVKM. CDR3 loop: CASSLGDRVSEAFF. The CDR3 DNA reads TGTGCCAGCAGTTTAGGGGACAGGGTGTCTGAAGCTTTCTTT.

The V gene is TRBV5-3, the J gene TRBJ2-3; 10 nucleotides agree with TRBD1. TRBV5-3 is annotated as an ORF whose role is uncertain. CDR3 length: 17 residues. The J segment lost 3 bases and the V segment lost 8 bases, leaving 15 bases of the junction unmatched. CDR3: CASSHRFRTGGTDTQYF. CDR3 in DNA: TGTGCCAGCAGCCACCGATTCAGGACAGGGGGAACAGATACGCAGTATTTT.

This clonotype was observed a handful of times. The rearrangement joins TRBV7-8 to TRBJ1-5; D is unclear. CDR3 length: 14 amino acids. V was clipped by 2 bases and J by 3 bases, with 8 bases between them. Germline-derived CDR1 and CDR2 are SGHVS and FQNEAQ. The CDR3, as DNA: TGTGCCAGCAGCTTAAATAGGGCCAATCAGCCCCAGCATTTT. Amino acids: CASSLNRANQPQHF.

The rearrangement joins TRBV28 to TRBJ1-2, with D possibly being TRBD1 (5 bases). Trimming shortened V by 5 bases and J by 5 bases, and 15 bases separated the two germline ends. The CDR3 is 14 residues long. Per the germline V gene, CDR1 is MDHEN and CDR2 is SYDVKM. The CDR3 reads CASSTPGTVYGYTF. CDR3 coding DNA: TGTGCCAGCAGTACCCCAGGGACCGTTTATGGCTACACCTTC.

The chain recombines TRBV6-5 with TRBJ1-1, with a tentative D call TRBD1 (5 bases). The CDR3 length is 15 residues. Trimming left V 2 bases short and J 3 bases short, with 13 bases between. The V gene's germline CDR1 is MNHEY and CDR2 SVGAGI. CDR3 loop: CASSYPLRGDTEAFF. CDR3 nucleotides: TGTGCCAGCAGTTACCCCCTCCGGGGGGACACTGAAGCTTTCTTT.

Within the sample, this clonotype is medium-sized. CDR3 residues: CASSSYPARVPETQYF. The CDR3 DNA is TGTGCCAGCAGTTCCTATCCGGCCCGAGTCCCTGAGACCCAGTACTTC. This chain uses TRBV27 with TRBJ2-5; D is unresolved. The V end lost 4 bases, the J end lost 5 bases, and 20 bases lay between the germline ends. In germline, CDR1 is MNHEY, CDR2 SMNVEV (reference sequence). This CDR3 contains 16 residues.

This clonotype has just one count. The chain joins TRBV20-1 to TRBJ1-5; no reliable D call. Trimming left V 1 base short and J 4 bases short, with 5 bases between. The germline gives CDR1 DFQATT, CDR2 SNEGSKA (reference sequence). The CDR3 spans 12 residues. CDR3 sequence: CSARAANQPQHF. The CDR3 coding sequence is TGCAGTGCTAGAGCAGCTAATCAGCCCCAGCATTTT.

The CDR3 nucleotides are TGTGCCAGTAGCACTCTACTGGGACAGGGACGGGGCTACACCTTC. Residues: CASSTLLGQGRGYTF. The genes are TRBV19 and TRBJ1-2; 9 bases align to TRBD1. Looked up from germline, CDR1 is LNHDA and CDR2 is SQIVND (reference sequence). This CDR3 region has 15 residues. V gave up 6 bases and J gave up 8 bases; unmatched junction bases: 13.

V gene TRBV20-1 combines with J gene TRBJ2-1, with D tentatively TRBD1 (6 bases). V gave up 4 bases and J gave up 5 bases, with 18 bases separating them. Germline CDR1 DFQATT, CDR2 SNEGSKA (reference sequence). The length of the CDR3 is 15 residues. In nucleotides, the CDR3 is TGCAGTGCTACACGACAGGTTTTGATGGACAATGAGCAGTTCTTC. Translated, it gives CSATRQVLMDNEQFF.